Presented here are 4 T cell receptor beta chains from one specimen sequenced in a study of cytomegalovirus exposure and HLA in healthy donors. Clones were read by immunoSEQ multiplex PCR, and TCRdb kept only the in-frame ones, dropping some. The repertoire holds around 140,000 clones, with about 87% as singletons. The sample comprised PBMCs. The receptors shown here come from a man aged 18 to 29 in good health and CMV-seropositive.

V gene TRBV9 combines with J gene TRBJ2-7; possibly TRBD1 for D (6 bases). CDR1 and CDR2 from the germline V gene are SGDLS and YYNGEE. The CDR3 length is 13 residues. Trimming left V 1 base short and J 7 bases short, with 12 bases between. The CDR3 DNA reads as TGTGCCAGCAGCGTATCAGGGGTGGAGGAGCAGTACTTC. It translates to CASSVSGVEEQYF. The full variable domain, in which reference TRBV9 and TRBJ2-7 provide the parts outside the CDR3, is DSGVTQTPKHLITATGQRVTLRCSPRSGDLSVYWYQQSLDQGLQFLIQYYNGEERAKGNILERFSAQQFPDLHSELNLSSLELGDSALYFCASSVSGVEEQYFGPGTRLTVT.

This clone was observed a handful of times. Here the CDR3 reads CAWSGGYGYTF. For the CDR3, the DNA is TGTGCCTGGAGCGGGGGCTATGGCTACACCTTC. V and J are TRBV30 and TRBJ1-2, with D tentatively TRBD1 (5 bases). Germline-derived CDR1 and CDR2 are GTSNPN and SVGIG (reference sequence). V lost 3 bases and J lost 4, with 6 bases in between. This CDR3 is built from 11 residues.

The chain has TRBV25-1 and TRBJ2-5; D is unresolved. The CDR3 spans 13 residues. Trimming pared 0 bases from V and 2 bases from J, leaving 4 bases between. Per the germline V gene, CDR1 is MGHDK and CDR2 is SYGVNS. The CDR3 nucleotides read TGTGCCAGCAGTGAATACGGTCAAGAGACCCAGTACTTC. Amino acid sequence: CASSEYGQETQYF.

The V and J genes are TRBV4-1 and TRBJ2-1; no reliable D call. The V gene lost 4 bases and the J gene lost 5 bases, with 12 bases spanning the gap. Germline CDR1 MGHRA, CDR2 YSYEKL. This CDR3 has 14 residues. The DNA of the CDR3 is TGCGCCAGCAGCCCTCACCGAGAAAACAATGAGCAGTTCTTC. Its protein product is CASSPHRENNEQFF.